The following is a TCR beta chain sequence with its context. This entry is derived from a study of CD8 T cells in Susac syndrome. TEMRA cells were FACS-enriched, with CD8+ and CD4+ T cells isolated negatively. V lost 6 bases, J lost 2 bases, and 8 bases stayed unmatched. The germline V gene encodes CDR1 MDHEN and CDR2 SYDVKM. The CDR3 covers 16 residues. After extraction with the RNeasy kit, about 0.5 to 1 ug of the RNA was reverse transcribed using random hexamers. TCRdb independently ran MiXCR on the immunoSEQ multiplex PCR reads; one entry per CDR3 protein. The sample consists of approximately 68,000 distinct CDR3 sequences, about 95% of them appearing once.

The genes are TRBV28 and TRBJ2-7; 12 nucleotides agree with TRBD2. This TCR came from a human donor with multiple sclerosis. Sequences were obtained from CD8+ T cells from PBMCs. CDR3 in amino acids: CASSGLAGLEAYEQYF. The CDR3 nucleotides read TGTGCCAGCAGCGGACTAGCGGGACTGGAAGCCTACGAGCAGTACTTC.